The next 31 T cell receptor beta chains were all read from a single sample in a study of identical twins. MiXCR, run by TCRdb on the 5' RACE reads, gives a single entry per CDR3 protein. Of some 1,700,000 distinct CDR3 sequences in the sample, about 32% were seen once. The material sequenced was cord blood. The receptors originated from a newborn girl in good health.

The chain couples TRBV27 to TRBJ2-2; 10 bases fit TRBD2. Unmatched junction bases numbered 11, after V lost 5 bases and J lost 5 bases. CDR3 length: 17 residues. In germline, CDR1 is MNHEY, CDR2 SMNVEV (reference sequence). The CDR3 is CASSLRRRSGGTGELFF. The CDR3 DNA follows: TGTGCCAGCAGTCTTCGGCGGCGTAGCGGGGGGACCGGGGAGCTGTTTTTT.

CDR3 sequence: CSAREGGSNYEQYF. The CDR3 region has the DNA TGCAGTGCTAGAGAAGGGGGTAGTAACTACGAGCAGTACTTC. This sequence joins TRBV20-1 and TRBJ2-7; D is possibly TRBD1 (6 bases). Germline values: CDR1 DFQATT, CDR2 SNEGSKA (reference sequence). Trimming removed 0 bases from V and 3 bases from J, with 12 bases in between. The CDR3 covers 14 residues.

There are a few counts of this clonotype. Germline and junction disagree at one end, which may indicate a read error. J is TRBJ2-7 and V is TRBV4-2, with D hard to call. The CDR3 is made up of 15 amino acids. Per germline, CDR1 LGHNA and CDR2 YNFKEQ. The CDR3 loop is CASIQDRVLFYEQYF. The CDR3 region has the DNA TGTGCCAGCATCCAAGATAGAGTGTTATTCTACGAGCAGTACTTC.

This clonotype was seen at least ten times. The chain links TRBV5-1 to TRBJ2-1, with 14 bases that match TRBD2. From germline, CDR1 is SGHRS and CDR2 YFSETQ. The CDR3 runs 15 residues. The trim removed 4 bases at V and 5 bases at J, leaving 2 bases unmatched. The DNA of the CDR3 is TGCGCCAGCAGCAAGGGACTAGCGGGAGACAATGAGCAGTTCTTC. Translation: CASSKGLAGDNEQFF.

This clonotype has only a few counts. V and J are TRBV3-1 and TRBJ2-3, with a weak D call TRBD2 (6 bases). CDR3 length: 12 residues. Trimming cost V 8 bases and J 5 bases, with 11 bases left between them. Per the germline V gene, CDR1 is LGHDT and CDR2 is YNNKEL (reference sequence). In DNA, the CDR3 is TGTGCCAGCGGGGGGTATGGAGATACGCAGTATTTT. Its protein product is CASGGYGDTQYF.

The chain links TRBV25-1 to TRBJ1-6; TRBD1 matches 7 bases. The CDR3 is made up of 16 amino acids. V trimming: 3 bases; J trimming: 10 bases; junction bases outside the gene matches: 12. The germline CDR1 and CDR2 sequences are MGHDK and SYGVNS. The CDR3 DNA is TGTGCCAGCAGTGAGGTGAGGAGGACAGGAGGGTCACCCCTCCACTTT. It is translated as CASSEVRRTGGSPLHF. The full variable domain, its missing parts supplied by reference TRBV25-1 and TRBJ1-6, is EADIYQTPRYLVIGTGKKITLECSQTMGHDKMYWYQQDPGMELHLIHYSYGVNSTEKGDLSSESTVSRIRTEHFPLTLESARPSHTSQYLCASSEVRRTGGSPLHFGNGTRLTVT.

Worth noting for this clonotype: The CDR3 ends on some other residue instead of the conserved phenylalanine or tryptophan, so this is likely a read error. The chain has TRBV20-1 and TRBJ2-7; the D is unclear. The CDR3 runs to 10 residues. CDR1 is DFQATT and CDR2 is SNEGSKA in the germline V gene (reference sequence). V was shortened by 3 bases and J by 3 bases, with 3 bases between the two germline ends. The CDR3 coding sequence is TGCAGTGCTAGTGACTACGAGCAGTACTAC. As protein: CSASDYEQYY.

Many counts were recorded for this clonotype. V and J are TRBV20-1 and TRBJ2-1; TRBD2 aligns across 8 bases. The ends lost 6 bases at V and 0 bases at J; junction bases unmatched: 7. There are 15 residues in the CDR3. The germline gives CDR1 DFQATT, CDR2 SNEGSKA (reference sequence). DNA for the CDR3: TGCAGTGCCCTTACTAGCGGCAGCTCCTACAATGAGCAGTTCTTC. Its protein is CSALTSGSSYNEQFF.

V gene TRBV12-3 or TRBV12-4 combines with J gene TRBJ2-3, with D possibly matching TRBD1 (5 bases). Trimming shortened V by 6 bases and J by 2 bases, and 12 bases separated the two germline ends. CDR3 length equals 14 residues. The CDR3 sequence is CASRSRGFTDTQYF. CDR3 bases: TGTGCCAGCAGGTCAAGGGGTTTCACAGATACGCAGTATTTT.

This clonotype was observed many times. The J gene is TRBJ2-3, the V gene TRBV5-6, with 10 bases matching TRBD2. CDR1 is SGHDT, CDR2 YYEEEE, per germline. The CDR3 is 17 residues long. V shed 0 bases, J shed 1 base, and the junction held 5 bases outside the gene matches. The CDR3 loop is CASSLGASGSGTDTQYF. CDR3 bases: TGTGCCAGCAGCTTGGGAGCTAGCGGGAGTGGCACAGATACGCAGTATTTT.

The CDR3 sequence is CASTPGLDTDTQYF. The CDR3 DNA follows: TGTGCCAGCACCCCGGGACTAGACACAGATACGCAGTATTTT. V is TRBV28 and J is TRBJ2-3, with 8 bases identical to TRBD2. CDR1 MDHEN and CDR2 SYDVKM come from the germline V gene. The CDR3 has 14 amino acids. V trimming: 7 bases; J trimming: 2 bases; junction bases outside the gene matches: 5.

The chain links TRBV24-1 to TRBJ2-1; the D gene is possibly TRBD1 (5 bases). This CDR3 spans 15 amino acids. CDR1 is KGHDR and CDR2 is SFDVKD in the germline V gene. V lost 3 bases, J lost 1 base, and 9 bases lay in between. The CDR3 loop reads CATSDQPGSYNEQFF. The CDR3 nucleotides read TGTGCCACCAGTGATCAACCAGGGTCCTACAATGAGCAGTTCTTC.

As to this clonotype: A much larger clonotype is one base distant, so this may be a read error. The chain joins TRBV29-1 to TRBJ1-2; D gene ambiguous. This CDR3 is built from 12 residues. Germline assignment: CDR1 SQVTM and CDR2 ANQGSEA. Trimming pared 5 bases from V and 0 bases from J, leaving 7 bases between. As DNA, the CDR3 is TGCAGCGTTTTGGACCCTAACTATGGCTACACCTTC. Protein: CSVLDPNYGYTF.

The chain carries TRBV20-1 and TRBJ2-7; D is unclear. V was shortened by 5 bases and J by 2 bases, with 19 bases between the two germline ends. Germline V gene data show CDR1 as DFQATT and CDR2 as SNEGSKA (reference sequence). The CDR3 totals 15 residues. The CDR3 here is CSARHTGVRAYEQYF. As DNA, the CDR3 is TGCAGTGCTCGACATACTGGCGTCCGGGCCTACGAGCAGTACTTC.

The chain employs TRBV4-2 and TRBJ1-5; no reliable D call. Looked up from germline, CDR1 is LGHNA and CDR2 is YNFKEQ. V shed 2 bases and J shed 1 base, with 9 bases lying between them. CDR3 length equals 15 residues. CDR3 nucleotide sequence: TGTGCCAGCAGCCAAAGAGATGACAGCAATCAGCCCCAGCATTTT. Residues: CASSQRDDSNQPQHF.

The rearrangement uses TRBV27 and TRBJ2-5; 11 nucleotides align to TRBD2. The CDR3 runs to 19 residues. V lost 3 bases, J lost 0 bases, and 12 bases stayed unmatched. CDR1 MNHEY and CDR2 SMNVEV come from the germline V gene (reference sequence). CDR3 in DNA: TGTGCCAGCAGTTTTTCGTCTAGCGGGAGGAACCTGTACCAAGAGACCCAGTACTTC. Translated, it gives CASSFSSSGRNLYQETQYF.

With respect to this clonotype: The junction does not match germline at one end; this may be a read error. The J gene is TRBJ2-3, the V gene TRBV7-2; 8 bases fit TRBD1. The germline V gene has CDR1 SGHTA and CDR2 FQGNSA. This CDR3 region has 18 residues. In DNA, the CDR3 is TGTGCCAGCGGCTTTAGGACAGGGTCGGCTATCGGGACAGATACGCAGTATTTT. Its translation is CASGFRTGSAIGTDTQYF. The full variable domain, with the rest looked up from reference TRBV7-2 and TRBJ2-3, is GAGVSQSPSNKVTEKGKDVELRCDPISGHTALYWYRQSLGQGLEFLIYFQGNSAPDKSGLPSDRFSAERTGGSVSTLTIQRTQQEDSAVYLCASGFRTGSAIGTDTQYFGPGTRLTVL.

V gene TRBV12-3 or TRBV12-4 combines with J gene TRBJ1-1; D remains ambiguous. The CDR3 covers 13 residues. V lost 5 bases, J lost 1 base, and 8 bases lay in between. This CDR3 is CASSPMGNTEAFF. The CDR3 DNA follows: TGTGCCAGCAGTCCGATGGGGAACACTGAAGCTTTCTTT.

This clonotype turned up a few times. The J gene is TRBJ2-1, the V gene TRBV20-1, with TRBD2 matching 14 bases. Per the germline V gene, CDR1 is DFQATT and CDR2 is SNEGSKA (reference sequence). The V and J ends lost 4 bases and 7 bases, in that order; junction bases with no gene match: 6. The CDR3 is made up of 15 amino acids. CDR3 nucleotide sequence: TGCAGTGCTATCTGGGGGACTAGCGGGGGTAATGAGCAGTTCTTC. Translated: CSAIWGTSGGNEQFF.

This clonotype was picked up a small number of times. CDR3 DNA: TGTGCCAGCAGCGGCCGGGACAGGGTTTCGAACTATGGCTACACCTTC. Its protein is CASSGRDRVSNYGYTF. This chain links TRBV7-9 with TRBJ1-2, with 9 bases that match TRBD1. The CDR3 runs 16 residues. CDR1 and CDR2 from the germline V gene are SEHNR and FQNEAQ (reference sequence). V gave up 5 bases and J gave up 2 bases; unmatched junction bases: 9.

J is TRBJ1-1 and V is TRBV4-1; D is unresolved. Trimming removed 3 bases from V and 0 bases from J, with 8 bases in between. Germline assignment: CDR1 MGHRA and CDR2 YSYEKL. CDR3 length: 14 amino acids. In DNA form, the CDR3 reads TGCGCCAGCAGCCACTCGACCTTGAACACTGAAGCTTTCTTT. Translated, it gives CASSHSTLNTEAFF.

The chain employs TRBV6-2 or TRBV6-3 and TRBJ2-2; D is perhaps TRBD2 (6 bases). V lost 5 bases and J 0 bases, leaving 13 bases between the germline ends. Looked up from germline, CDR1 is MNHEY and CDR2 is SVGEGT. The CDR3 totals 16 residues. The CDR3 here is CASSRSGLSNTGELFF. CDR3 DNA: TGTGCCAGCAGTCGATCGGGACTTTCGAACACCGGGGAGCTGTTTTTT.

The rearrangement uses TRBV6-5 and TRBJ1-2; no clear D. Germline lookup yields CDR1 MNHEY and CDR2 SVGAGI. The ends were cut back, 2 bases at V and 7 bases at J, with 14 bases in the middle. The CDR3 has 14 amino acids. As DNA, the CDR3 is TGTGCCAGCAGTTACAGCAGTAAGTGGAGTGGCTACACCTTC. Translated, it gives CASSYSSKWSGYTF.

Ten or more counts support this clonotype. The chain carries TRBV20-1 and TRBJ2-1; D is ambiguous. The CDR3 totals 11 residues. Trimming removed 5 bases at V and 3 bases at J, with 5 bases between. Germline CDR1 DFQATT, CDR2 SNEGSKA (reference sequence). The CDR3, as DNA: TGCAGTGCTCAGTTCTACAATGAGCAGTTCTTC. Translated, it gives CSAQFYNEQFF.

This clonotype came up a few times. V gene TRBV21-1 combines with J gene TRBJ2-3; the D call of TRBD2 is as the table states it, not checked on the DNA. TRBV21-1 is a recognized pseudogene. The CDR3 totals 16 residues. In nucleotides, the CDR3 is TGTGCCAGCAGCAAAATACTAGATAGGAGCACAGATACGCAGTATTTT. Translated: CASSKILDRSTDTQYF.

This clonotype came up a few times. The chain has TRBV14 and TRBJ2-5; a weak D match, TRBD1 (6 bases). Trimming removed 4 bases at V and 4 bases at J, with 13 bases between. CDR1 is SGHDN and CDR2 is FVKESK in the germline V gene. CDR3 length: 14 amino acids. The CDR3 reads CASSRGQRRETQYF. DNA for the CDR3: TGTGCCAGCAGCCGGGGACAACGTCGAGAGACCCAGTACTTC.

J is TRBJ2-7 and V is TRBV5-1; 7 bases are a match to TRBD1. V gave up 2 bases and J gave up 3 bases; unmatched junction bases: 5. The CDR3 spans 14 residues. From germline, CDR1 is SGHRS and CDR2 YFSETQ. This CDR3 is CASSFLRGNYEQYF. The CDR3 region has the DNA TGCGCCAGCAGCTTCCTCAGGGGGAACTACGAGCAGTACTTC.

This clonotype was detected ten times or more. The V and J genes are TRBV5-1 and TRBJ2-5, with TRBD1 matching over 9 bases. V shed 8 bases and J 3 bases; nucleotides not matched to a gene: 2. Germline V gives CDR1 SGHRS, CDR2 YFSETQ. CDR3 length: 12 residues. CDR3 sequence reads: CASRTGEETQYF. CDR3 DNA: TGCGCCAGTCGGACAGGGGAAGAGACCCAGTACTTC.

This chain links TRBV12-3 or TRBV12-4 with TRBJ2-1, with 7 bases that match TRBD1. V was clipped by 6 bases and J by 2 bases; unmatched bases: 10. The CDR3 spans 16 residues. The CDR3 sequence is CASRATTGQAYNEQFF. The CDR3 DNA reads as TGTGCCAGCAGAGCAACGACAGGGCAGGCCTACAATGAGCAGTTCTTC.

This clonotype was observed a handful of times. The chain couples TRBV7-2 to TRBJ2-1; a possible D gene is TRBD2 (6 bases). The CDR3 covers 13 residues. CDR1 and CDR2 from the germline V gene are SGHTA and FQGNSA. The V end lost 0 bases, the J end lost 10 bases, and 10 bases lay between the germline ends. The DNA of the CDR3 is TGTGCCAGCAGCTTAGCGGGGACTTACGAGCAGTTCTTC. It encodes CASSLAGTYEQFF.

This clonotype has a handful of counts. J is TRBJ1-4 and V is TRBV4-1; 7 bases are a match to TRBD1. V lost 0 bases to trimming and J lost 8 bases; unmatched junction nucleotides: 6. Germline assignment: CDR1 MGHRA and CDR2 YSYEKL. The CDR3 loop spans 15 amino acids. The CDR3 is CASSQDAGGSEKLFF. The CDR3 bases are TGCGCCAGCAGCCAAGACGCAGGGGGATCGGAAAAACTGTTTTTT.